This T cell receptor (beta chain) was profiled in a study of blood T cell repertoires in COVID-19. Study details: Whether acute or convalescent, the COVID-19 samples came from the United States, Italy and Spain. The cDNA or gDNA used as material had been derived from T cells, B-cell-depleted T cells, or PBMCs.

One Seattle source followed patients from active infection through their disease course. In the original workflow: Amplification of reference gene primers provided the estimated nucleated cell counts. Clones were read by immunoSEQ multiplex PCR, and TCRdb kept only the in-frame ones, dropping some. V, J and clone size were drawn from that table, and D and trimming were deduced from the DNA. The sample consists of around 330,000 clones, approximately 88% of them appearing once. The CDR3 loop spans 12 amino acids. Deletions cut 4 bases from V and 2 bases from J, with 9 bases between. Looked up from germline, CDR1 is SQVTM and CDR2 is ANQGSEA.

The chain combines TRBV29-1 with TRBJ2-7; the D gene is possibly TRBD1 (5 bases). The source material was peripheral blood. The receptor was isolated from a woman under 40 with COVID-19, enrolled during active disease. The CDR3 here is CSVGGSTYEQYF. Here the CDR3 DNA reads TGCAGCGTTGGGGGCAGTACCTACGAGCAGTACTTC.